These 17 T cell receptor beta chains were sequenced from one sample in a study of shared clonotypes between healthy human individuals. The naive CD8 subset, CD45RO-negative cells positively selected for CCR7, excluded terminally differentiated effector memory CD45RA+ cells. The repertoire was sequenced with immunoSEQ multiplex PCR; TCRdb's copy has only in-frame clones and lacks some. The data show under 1 million clones, 95% to 97% seen once. The sample was naive CD8+ T cells sorted from blood. Receptor source: a man under 40 in good health.

The chain is built from TRBV15 and TRBJ2-3, with D tentatively TRBD2 (6 bases). The CDR3 covers 16 residues. CDR1 and CDR2 from the germline V gene are LNHNV and YYDKDF (reference sequence). V dropped 2 bases and J dropped 3 bases, with 15 bases sitting between them. CDR3 loop: CATSRLTSMTTDTQYF. CDR3 nucleotides: TGTGCCACCAGCAGATTAACTAGCATGACGACAGATACGCAGTATTTT.

The chain couples TRBV10-3 to TRBJ2-1; tentatively, D is TRBD2 (6 bases). Trimming left V 5 bases short and J 7 bases short, with 15 bases between. The CDR3 covers 14 residues. CDR1 and CDR2 from the germline V gene are ENHRY and SYGVKD. DNA of the CDR3: TGTGCCATCAGTCCCGGGGGAATGGGGAATGAGCAGTTCTTC. Residues: CAISPGGMGNEQFF.

The chain carries TRBV29-1 and TRBJ2-1, with TRBD1 identical over 8 bases. This CDR3 has 17 residues. The V and J ends lost 6 bases and 0 bases, in that order; junction bases with no gene match: 13. Germline CDR1 SQVTM, CDR2 ANQGSEA. The CDR3 loop is CSVKGSGQEDSYNEQFF. In nucleotides, the CDR3 is TGCAGCGTAAAAGGGTCGGGACAGGAGGACTCCTACAATGAGCAGTTCTTC.

The genes are TRBV7-2 and TRBJ1-5; D is unclear. The CDR3 totals 12 residues. The germline gives CDR1 SGHTA, CDR2 FQGNSA. Trimming took off 6 bases at V and 2 bases at J, with 5 bases between the two ends. The CDR3 bases are TGTGCCAGCAGACTCCGCAATCAGCCCCAGCATTTT. It is translated as CASRLRNQPQHF.

The rearrangement uses TRBV11-3 and TRBJ2-5; D not resolved. Germline CDR1 is SGHNT and CDR2 is YENEEA. The V end was cut by 3 bases, the J end by 4 bases, with 9 bases between. There are 13 residues in the CDR3. CDR3: CASSFFLGETQYF. The CDR3 DNA follows: TGTGCCAGCAGCTTTTTTTTGGGAGAGACCCAGTACTTC. Full variable domain (rest looked up from reference TRBV11-3 and TRBJ2-5): EAGVVQSPRYKIIEKKQPVAFWCNPISGHNTLYWYLQNLGQGPELLIRYENEEAVDDSQLPKDRFSAERLKGVDSTLKIQPAELGDSAVYLCASSFFLGETQYFGPGTRLLVL.

V gene TRBV5-1 combines with J gene TRBJ2-1, with 10 bases aligning to TRBD2. CDR1 is SGHRS and CDR2 is YFSETQ in the germline V gene. V gave up 4 bases and J gave up 4 bases; unmatched junction bases: 14. The CDR3 is 18 residues long. CDR3 region: CASSPETSGNFGYNEQFF. The DNA of the CDR3 is TGCGCCAGCAGCCCCGAAACTAGCGGGAACTTCGGGTACAATGAGCAGTTCTTC.

This chain uses TRBV9 with TRBJ2-3, with a tentative D call TRBD2 (5 bases). Germline V gene sequence: CDR1 SGDLS, CDR2 YYNGEE. Trimming took off 4 bases at V and 4 bases at J, with 16 bases between the two ends. This CDR3 has 15 residues. CDR3 nucleotide sequence: TGTGCCAGCAGCTTAGGGAGTCATGGGGCAGATACGCAGTATTTT. As protein: CASSLGSHGADTQYF. The complete variable domain, with remaining parts taken from reference TRBV9 and TRBJ2-3, reads DSGVTQTPKHLITATGQRVTLRCSPRSGDLSVYWYQQSLDQGLQFLIQYYNGEERAKGNILERFSAQQFPDLHSELNLSSLELGDSALYFCASSLGSHGADTQYFGPGTRLTVL.

In this sample, this clone turned up once. CDR3 bases: TGTGCCAGCAGCTTAGAGCTGGAAGGACTAGCCAAAAACATTCAGTACTTC. Translating it yields CASSLELEGLAKNIQYF. The J gene is TRBJ2-4, the V gene TRBV7-4; D may be TRBD2 (5 bases). V gave up 1 base and J gave up 0 bases, with 13 bases separating them. The germline V gene has CDR1 SGHVT and CDR2 SQSDAQ. CDR3 length: 17 residues. The whole variable domain, remainder taken from reference TRBV7-4 and TRBJ2-4, is GAGVSQSPRYKVAKRGRDVALRCDSISGHVTLYWYRQTLGQGSEVLTYSQSDAQRDKSGRPSGRFSAERPERSVSTLKIQRTEQGDSAVYLCASSLELEGLAKNIQYFGAGTRLSVL.

The chain is built from TRBV13 and TRBJ2-1; D call uncertain. CDR3 size: 13 residues. V lost 5 bases and J lost 3, with 8 bases in between. The V gene's germline CDR1 is PRHDT and CDR2 FYEKMQ (reference sequence). CDR3 residues: CASSGRGYNEQFF. The CDR3 DNA sequence: TGTGCCAGCAGCGGCAGAGGCTACAATGAGCAGTTCTTC.

The V call is TRBV27, the J call TRBJ2-1, with 11 bases fitting TRBD2. V trimming: 6 bases; J trimming: 5 bases; junction bases outside the gene matches: 6. This CDR3 is 15 amino acids long. Germline CDR1 reads MNHEY; CDR2 reads SMNVEV (reference sequence). The CDR3 DNA reads as TGTGCCAGCAGAACTAGCGGGAGTATCAACAATGAGCAGTTCTTC. Encoded protein: CASRTSGSINNEQFF.

This rearrangement joins TRBV10-1 to TRBJ2-2; D gene uncertain. Germline V gene lookup returns CDR1 WNHNN and CDR2 SYGVQD (reference sequence). V was pared by 4 bases and J by 6 bases, with 6 bases between. The CDR3 has 12 amino acids. The CDR3 region has the DNA TGCGCCAGCAGTGGTCCTGCCGGGGAGCTGTTTTTT. It specifies CASSGPAGELFF.

The chain combines TRBV7-9 with TRBJ2-6; a possible D gene is TRBD1 (5 bases). The germline V and J ends were trimmed by 5 bases and 11 bases, with 16 bases remaining between them. CDR1 is SEHNR, CDR2 FQNEAQ, per germline (reference sequence). The CDR3 has 14 residues. For the CDR3, the DNA is TGTGCCAGCAGCGTCCCAGTTGGGGCAGACGTCCTGACTTTC. It specifies CASSVPVGADVLTF.

CDR3 sequence reads: CASSDSYLGMKGVTDTQYF. Here the CDR3 DNA reads TGTGCCAGCAGTGACTCATATTTGGGGATGAAGGGGGTCACAGATACGCAGTATTTT. The rearrangement uses TRBV6-4 and TRBJ2-3, with a weak D call TRBD1 (6 bases). The CDR3 covers 19 residues. Germline values: CDR1 MRHNA, CDR2 SNTAGT. V shed 0 bases and J shed 2 bases, with 21 bases lying between them.

The CDR3 DNA reads TGTGCCAGCAGCTTATACAGGGAGACTAATGAAAAACTGTTTTTT. Translated, it gives CASSLYRETNEKLFF. V gene TRBV7-9 combines with J gene TRBJ1-4; tentatively, D is TRBD1 (6 bases). The V and J ends lost 2 bases and 2 bases respectively, with 9 bases between them. Per the germline V gene, CDR1 is SEHNR and CDR2 is FQNEAQ (reference sequence). The CDR3 loop spans 15 amino acids.

This chain uses TRBV15 with TRBJ2-7, with D unresolved. V was cut by 5 bases and J by 0 bases, with 11 bases left in between. In germline, CDR1 is LNHNV, CDR2 YYDKDF (reference sequence). This CDR3 is 14 amino acids long. The chain's CDR3 is CATSDYEPSYEQYF. The CDR3 DNA follows: TGTGCCACCAGCGATTACGAGCCCTCCTACGAGCAGTACTTC.

The chain links TRBV4-1 to TRBJ2-5; maybe TRBD1 (5 bases). The germline V gene encodes CDR1 MGHRA and CDR2 YSYEKL. The CDR3 consists of 15 residues. V was pared by 4 bases and J by 0 bases, with 12 bases between. CDR3 loop: CASSPQGRNQETQYF. The CDR3 region has the DNA TGCGCCAGCAGCCCGCAGGGAAGGAACCAAGAGACCCAGTACTTC.

The V call is TRBV11-2, the J call TRBJ2-7; D is possibly TRBD1 (5 bases). This CDR3 is built from 17 residues. With 0 bases removed from V and 3 bases from J, the gap between germline ends came to 18 bases. Germline assignment: CDR1 SGHAT and CDR2 FQNNGV. The CDR3 DNA sequence: TGTGCCAGCAGCTTAGAGTATTTCCCAGGGCCCTACTACGAGCAGTACTTC. As protein: CASSLEYFPGPYYEQYF.